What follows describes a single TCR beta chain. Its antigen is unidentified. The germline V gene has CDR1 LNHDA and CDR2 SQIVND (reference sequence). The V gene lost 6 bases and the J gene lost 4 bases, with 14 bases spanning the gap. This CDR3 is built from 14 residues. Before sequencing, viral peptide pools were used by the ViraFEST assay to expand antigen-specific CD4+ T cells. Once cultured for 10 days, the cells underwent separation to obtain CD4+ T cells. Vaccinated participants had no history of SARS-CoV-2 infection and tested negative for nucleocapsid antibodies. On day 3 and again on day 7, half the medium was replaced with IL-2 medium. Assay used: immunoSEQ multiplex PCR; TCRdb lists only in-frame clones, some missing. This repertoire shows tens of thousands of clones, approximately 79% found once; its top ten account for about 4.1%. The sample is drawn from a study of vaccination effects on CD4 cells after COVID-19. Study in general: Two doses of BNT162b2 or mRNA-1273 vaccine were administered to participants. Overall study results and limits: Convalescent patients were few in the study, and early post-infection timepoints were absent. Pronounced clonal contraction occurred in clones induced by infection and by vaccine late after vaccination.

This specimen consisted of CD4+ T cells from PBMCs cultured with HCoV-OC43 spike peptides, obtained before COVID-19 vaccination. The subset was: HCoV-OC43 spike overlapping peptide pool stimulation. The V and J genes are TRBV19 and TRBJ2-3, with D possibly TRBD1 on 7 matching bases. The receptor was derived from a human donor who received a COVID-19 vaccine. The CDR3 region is CASSQGGRADTQYF. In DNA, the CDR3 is TGTGCCAGTAGCCAGGGGGGTCGGGCAGATACGCAGTATTTT.